The entry that follows covers one T cell receptor (beta chain) sequence. CDR3 length equals 13 residues. CDR1 and CDR2 from the germline V gene are SEHNR and FQNEAQ (reference sequence). Trimming cost V 0 bases and J 6 bases, with 6 bases left between them. As handled by the study authors: For nucleated cells, counts were estimated from reference gene primer amplification. The method was immunoSEQ multiplex PCR; TCRdb's version includes in-frame clones alone and lacks a portion of them. V, J and clone size were drawn from that table, and D and trimming were deduced from the DNA. The sample carries about 94,000 clones, 80% recorded once. The sample comes from a study of blood T cell repertoires in COVID-19.

This sequence originates from a human donor in a cohort sampled during active COVID-19. Source material: peripheral blood. This sequence joins TRBV7-9 and TRBJ2-1; the D gene is possibly TRBD2 (6 bases). CDR3 in DNA: TGTGCCAGCAGCTTAGCGGGAGGCAATGAGCAGTTCTTC. It codes for CASSLAGGNEQFF.